Only one count was recorded for the clone carrying this TCR beta chain. The antigen remains undetermined. The data were obtained in a study of OX40 agonist ivuxolimab in advanced cancers. Study-level information: The dose-escalation cohort had hepatocellular carcinoma, melanoma, renal cell or head and neck cancer. The mean age was roughly 60 years, ranging from about 20 to 85, with approximately 83% of participants male.

Study results and caveats: Among the lowest levels of clonal expansion were found in partial responders at 0.1-3.0 mg/kg. At 0.1 to 3.0 mg/kg and by week 6, clonal expansion occurred in CD4+ and CD8+ blood T cells.

Profiled with immunoSEQ multiplex PCR; TCRdb holds only in-frame clones, not every one. The sample contains about 50,000 clones, over 70% of which appear only once. Germline CDR1 reads MGHRA; CDR2 reads YSYEKL. V shed 0 bases and J 2 bases; nucleotides not matched to a gene: 14. The CDR3 is made up of 20 amino acids. The chain uses TRBV4-1 and TRBJ2-2; TRBD2 agrees at 8 bases. The clonotype was recovered from an adult with an advanced solid tumor such as melanoma, head and neck, liver or kidney cancer. Specimen: CD4+ or CD8+ T cells sorted from blood, collected in a trial of the OX40 agonist ivuxolimab. This CDR3 is CASSQDRGGGAGANTGELFF. In nucleotides, the CDR3 is TGCGCCAGCAGCCAAGACCGAGGAGGCGGAGCGGGGGCAAACACCGGGGAGCTGTTTTTT.